This T cell receptor beta chain was identified during a study of blood T cells in healthy people across ages. Study details: Template switching recovered approximately one barcoded beta molecule for every two T cells.

The CDR3 is made up of 14 amino acids. The V gene's germline CDR1 is MNHNS and CDR2 SASEGT. V shed 8 bases and J 4 bases; nucleotides not matched to a gene: 6. PCR was performed a second time for about 7 to 12 cycles using a sample-barcoded 5' primer and a J-beta primer mix. Through a template-switch adaptor with 12 random nucleotides, each cDNA molecule received a tag. TCRdb re-derived calls from the 5' RACE reads in MiXCR, one entry per CDR3 protein. The sample shows approximately 1,000,000 distinct CDR3 sequences, less than 45% of them seen only once. Those donating, healthy Caucasian individuals from Russia, were aged roughly 6 to 100.

This chain links TRBV6-1 with TRBJ1-4; 8 bases fit TRBD1. What was sequenced was blood. The sequence was collected from a man between 18 and 29 years old in good health. In nucleotides, the CDR3 is TGTGCCAGCTTGACAGGGGATCTTAATGAAAAACTGTTTTTT. Translation gives CASLTGDLNEKLFF.